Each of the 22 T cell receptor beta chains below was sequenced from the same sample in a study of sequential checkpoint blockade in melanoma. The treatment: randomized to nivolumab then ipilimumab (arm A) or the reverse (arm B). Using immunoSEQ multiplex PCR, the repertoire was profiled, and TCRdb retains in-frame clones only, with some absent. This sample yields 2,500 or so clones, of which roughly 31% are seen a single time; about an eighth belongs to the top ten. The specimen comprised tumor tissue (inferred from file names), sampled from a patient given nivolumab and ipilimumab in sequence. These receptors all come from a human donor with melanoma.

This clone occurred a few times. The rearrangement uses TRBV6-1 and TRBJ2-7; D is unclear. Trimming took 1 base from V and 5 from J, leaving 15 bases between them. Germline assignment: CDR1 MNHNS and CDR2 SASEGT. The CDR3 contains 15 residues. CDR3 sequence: CASSEGLSEVHEQYF. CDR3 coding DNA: TGTGCCAGCAGTGAAGGACTCTCCGAGGTCCACGAGCAGTACTTC.

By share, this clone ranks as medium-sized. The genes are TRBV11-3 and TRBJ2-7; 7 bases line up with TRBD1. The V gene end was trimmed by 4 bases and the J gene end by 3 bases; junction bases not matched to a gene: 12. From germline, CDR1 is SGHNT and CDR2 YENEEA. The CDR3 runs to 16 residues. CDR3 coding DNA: TGTGCCAGCAGCTCCCAGGAAAGGACAGGACTCTACGAGCAGTACTTC. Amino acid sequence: CASSSQERTGLYEQYF.

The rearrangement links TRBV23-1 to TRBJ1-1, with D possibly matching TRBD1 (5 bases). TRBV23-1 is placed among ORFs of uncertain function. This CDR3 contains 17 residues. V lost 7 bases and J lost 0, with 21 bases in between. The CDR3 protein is CASTQETVLYMNTEAFF. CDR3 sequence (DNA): TGCGCCAGCACCCAGGAGACAGTCTTATACATGAACACTGAAGCTTTCTTT.

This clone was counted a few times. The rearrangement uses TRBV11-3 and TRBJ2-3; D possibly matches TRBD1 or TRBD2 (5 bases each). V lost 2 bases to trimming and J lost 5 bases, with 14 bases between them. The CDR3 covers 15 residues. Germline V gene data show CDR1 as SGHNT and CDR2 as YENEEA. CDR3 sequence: CASSLSLGPRDTQYF. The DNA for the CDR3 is TGTGCCAGCAGCTTATCTTTGGGACCAAGAGATACGCAGTATTTT.

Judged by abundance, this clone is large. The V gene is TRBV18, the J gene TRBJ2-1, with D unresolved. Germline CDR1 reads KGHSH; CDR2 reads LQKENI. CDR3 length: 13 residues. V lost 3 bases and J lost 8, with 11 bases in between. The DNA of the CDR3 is TGTGCCAGCTCACCCAGAGGTGCCGATGAGCAGTTCTTC. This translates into CASSPRGADEQFF.

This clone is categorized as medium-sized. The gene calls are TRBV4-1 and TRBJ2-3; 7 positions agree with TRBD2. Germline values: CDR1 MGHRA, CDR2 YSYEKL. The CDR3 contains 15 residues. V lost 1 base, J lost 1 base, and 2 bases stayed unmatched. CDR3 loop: CASSQGLAGTDTQYF. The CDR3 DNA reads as TGCGCCAGCAGCCAAGGGCTAGCGGGCACAGATACGCAGTATTTT.

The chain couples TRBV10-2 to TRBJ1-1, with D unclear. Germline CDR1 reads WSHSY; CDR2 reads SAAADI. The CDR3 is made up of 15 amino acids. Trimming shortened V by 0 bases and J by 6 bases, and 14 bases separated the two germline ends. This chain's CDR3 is CASSESNPGRSEAFF. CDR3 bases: TGCGCCAGCAGTGAGTCGAATCCGGGGAGGTCTGAAGCTTTCTTT.

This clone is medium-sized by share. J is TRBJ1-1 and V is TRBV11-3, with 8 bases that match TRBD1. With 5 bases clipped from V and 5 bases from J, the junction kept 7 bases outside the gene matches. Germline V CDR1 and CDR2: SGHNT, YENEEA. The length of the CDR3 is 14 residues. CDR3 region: CASSQSDRGTEAFF. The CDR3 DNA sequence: TGTGCCAGCAGCCAATCTGACAGGGGYACTGAAGCTTTCTTT.

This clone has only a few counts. The CDR3 spells CATSGDRTDMNTEAFF. CDR3 nucleotide sequence: TGTGCCACCAGCGGGGACCGGACGGACATGAACACTGAAGCTTTCTTT. The rearrangement joins TRBV15 to TRBJ1-1, with D perhaps TRBD1 (5 bases). The germline V gene encodes CDR1 LNHNV and CDR2 YYDKDF (reference sequence). The CDR3 spans 16 residues. Deletions cut 5 bases from V and 0 bases from J, with 16 bases between.

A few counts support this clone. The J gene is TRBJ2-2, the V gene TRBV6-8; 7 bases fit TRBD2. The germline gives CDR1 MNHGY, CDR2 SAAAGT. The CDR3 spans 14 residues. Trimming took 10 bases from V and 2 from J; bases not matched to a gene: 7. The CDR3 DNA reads TGTGCCATCAGGCTAGCGGAAAACACCGGGGAGCTGTTTTTT. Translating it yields CAIRLAENTGELFF.

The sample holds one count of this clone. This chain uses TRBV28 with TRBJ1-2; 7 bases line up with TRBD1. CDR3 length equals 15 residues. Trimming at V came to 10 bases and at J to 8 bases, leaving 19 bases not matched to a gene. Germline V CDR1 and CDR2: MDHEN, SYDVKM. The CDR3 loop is CAIKTGGQALGGYTF. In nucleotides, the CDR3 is TGTGCCATCAAGACAGGCGGACAGGCCTTGGGAGGCTACACCTTC.

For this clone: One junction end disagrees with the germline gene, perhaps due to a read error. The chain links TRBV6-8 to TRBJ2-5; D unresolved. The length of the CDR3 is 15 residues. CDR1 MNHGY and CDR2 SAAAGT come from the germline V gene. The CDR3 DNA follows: TGTGCCATCAGTATCTCCCGGGCGGCACAAGAGACCCAGTACTTC. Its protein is CAISISRAAQETQYF.

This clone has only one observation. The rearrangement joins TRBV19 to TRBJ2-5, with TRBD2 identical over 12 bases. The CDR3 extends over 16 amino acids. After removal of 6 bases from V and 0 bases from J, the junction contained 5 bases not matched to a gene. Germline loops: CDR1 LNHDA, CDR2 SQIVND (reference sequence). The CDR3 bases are TGTGCCAGTAGAAGACTAGCGGGGGAAAACCAAGAGACCCAGTACTTC. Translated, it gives CASRRLAGENQETQYF.

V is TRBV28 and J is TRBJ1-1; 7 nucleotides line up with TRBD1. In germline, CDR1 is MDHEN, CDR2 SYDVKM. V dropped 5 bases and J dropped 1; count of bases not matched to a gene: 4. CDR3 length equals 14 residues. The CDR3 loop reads CASSGRQGNTEAFF. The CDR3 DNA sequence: TGTGCCAGCAGTGGTCGACAGGGGAACACTGAAGCTTTCTTT.

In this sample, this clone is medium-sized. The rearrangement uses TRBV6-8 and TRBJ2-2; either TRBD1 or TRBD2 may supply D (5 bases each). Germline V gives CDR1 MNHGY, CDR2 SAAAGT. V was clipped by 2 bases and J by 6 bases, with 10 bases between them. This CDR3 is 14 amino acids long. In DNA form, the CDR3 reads TGTGCCAGCAGTTACGCCGGGACGCCCGGGGAGCTGTTTTTT. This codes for CASSYAGTPGELFF.

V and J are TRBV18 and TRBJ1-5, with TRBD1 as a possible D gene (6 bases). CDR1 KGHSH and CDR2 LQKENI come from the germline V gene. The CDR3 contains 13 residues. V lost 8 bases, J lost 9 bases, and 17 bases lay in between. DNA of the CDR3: TGTGCCAGCCGCGAGGGGGTGCGAGGGCCCCAGCATTTT. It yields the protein CASREGVRGPQHF.

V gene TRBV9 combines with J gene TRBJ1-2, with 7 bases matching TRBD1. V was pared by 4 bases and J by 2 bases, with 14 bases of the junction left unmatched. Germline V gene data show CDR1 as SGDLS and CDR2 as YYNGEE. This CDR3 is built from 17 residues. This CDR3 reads CASSRPGQTVANYGYTF. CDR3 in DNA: TGTGCCAGCAGCCGCCCGGGACAGACGGTGGCCAACTATGGCTACACCTTC.

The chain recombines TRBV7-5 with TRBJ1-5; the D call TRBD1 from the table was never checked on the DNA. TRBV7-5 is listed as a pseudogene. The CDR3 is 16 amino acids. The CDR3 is CASSTTTLQGNQPQHF. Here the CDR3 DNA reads TGTGCCAGCAGCACCACCACCCTACAGGGAAATCAGCCCCAGCATTTT.

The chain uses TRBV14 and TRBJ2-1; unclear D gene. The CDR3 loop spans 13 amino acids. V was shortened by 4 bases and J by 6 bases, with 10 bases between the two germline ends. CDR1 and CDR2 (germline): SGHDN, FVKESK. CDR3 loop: CASSPRYSNEQFF. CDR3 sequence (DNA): TGTGCCAGCAGCCCCCGATATTCCAATGAGCAGTTCTTC. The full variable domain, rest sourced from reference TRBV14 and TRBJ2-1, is EAGVTQFPSHSVIEKGQTVTLRCDPISGHDNLYWYRRVMGKEIKFLLHFVKESKQDESGMPNNRFLAERTGGTYSTLKVQPAELEDSGVYFCASSPRYSNEQFFGPGTRLTVL.

This chain's CDR3 is CASSPQSGFNQPQHF. In nucleotides, the CDR3 is TGCGCCAGCAGCCCACAGAGCGGGTTCAATCAGCCCCAGCATTTT. This chain uses TRBV5-1 with TRBJ1-5, with D unresolved. The germline gives CDR1 SGHRS, CDR2 YFSETQ. The V end was cut by 4 bases, the J end by 3 bases, with 14 bases between. The CDR3 sequence is 15 residues long.

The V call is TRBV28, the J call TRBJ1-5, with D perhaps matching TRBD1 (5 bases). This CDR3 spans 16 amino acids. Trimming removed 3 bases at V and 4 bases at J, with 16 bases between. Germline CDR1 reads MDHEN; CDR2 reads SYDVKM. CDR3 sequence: CASSFGVGVGNQPQHF. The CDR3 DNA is TGTGCCAGCAGTTTTGGGGTGGGGGTTGGGAATCAGCCCCAGCATTTT.

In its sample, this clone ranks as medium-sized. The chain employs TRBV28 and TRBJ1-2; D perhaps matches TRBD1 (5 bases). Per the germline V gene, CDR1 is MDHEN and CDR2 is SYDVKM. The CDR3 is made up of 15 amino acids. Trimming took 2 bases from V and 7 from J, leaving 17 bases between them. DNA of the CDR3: TGTGCCAGCAGTTTAAAGTCTGTGGGGGGAACTGGCTACACCTTC. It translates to CASSLKSVGGTGYTF.